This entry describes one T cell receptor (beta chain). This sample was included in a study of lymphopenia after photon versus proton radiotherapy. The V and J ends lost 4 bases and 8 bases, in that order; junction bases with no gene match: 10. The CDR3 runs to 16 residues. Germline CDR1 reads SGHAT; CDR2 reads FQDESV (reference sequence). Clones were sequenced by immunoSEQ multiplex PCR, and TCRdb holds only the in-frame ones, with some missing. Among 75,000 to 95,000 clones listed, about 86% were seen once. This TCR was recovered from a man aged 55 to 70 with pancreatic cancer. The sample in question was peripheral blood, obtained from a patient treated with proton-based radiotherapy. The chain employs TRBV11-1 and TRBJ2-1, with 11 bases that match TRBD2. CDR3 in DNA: TGTGCCAGCAGCTCCCTTAGCGGGAGGGGTGGCTATGAGCAGTTCTTC. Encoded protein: CASSSLSGRGGYEQFF.